The 23 T cell receptor beta chains listed next were all sequenced from one sample in a study of T cells in Graves' hyperthyroidism and ophthalmopathy. There were TCR beta CDR3 regions amplified from RNA transcripts. Primed by the HTBI set, a first-round RT-PCR was run on the TCR CDR3. Via MiXCR, TCRdb re-called the multiplex PCR reads, giving one row per CDR3 protein. The table has approximately 600,000 distinct CDR3 sequences, about 14% seen once. Sequencing was carried out using blood. The receptor set was obtained from a woman aged 40 to 50 with Graves' ophthalmopathy.

V and J are TRBV28 and TRBJ1-2, with 7 positions matching TRBD1. The CDR3 runs to 15 residues. Germline values: CDR1 MDHEN, CDR2 SYDVKM. V dropped 6 bases and J dropped 7; count of bases not matched to a gene: 14. CDR3 nucleotide sequence: TGTGCCAGCAGGGCGACAGGGTCCGGCCTTCTTGGCTACACCTTC. Residues: CASRATGSGLLGYTF.

This chain links TRBV29-1 with TRBJ2-7; 7 bases line up with TRBD1. The V gene end was trimmed by 6 bases and the J gene end by 2 bases; junction bases not matched to a gene: 7. The length of the CDR3 is 13 residues. Looked up from germline, CDR1 is SQVTM and CDR2 is ANQGSEA. The CDR3 protein is CSVVRQGPYEQYF. The CDR3 coding sequence is TGCAGCGTCGTCAGACAGGGCCCCTACGAGCAGTACTTC.

This clonotype has a handful of counts. The chain joins TRBV20-1 to TRBJ2-3; TRBD2 matches 9 bases. CDR1 and CDR2 from the germline V gene are DFQATT and SNEGSKA (reference sequence). V shed 6 bases and J 2 bases; nucleotides not matched to a gene: 6. The CDR3 has 14 residues. The CDR3 DNA sequence: TGCAGTGCCCCTAGCGGGACGTTCACAGATACGCAGTATTTT. Its protein product is CSAPSGTFTDTQYF.

This clonotype was seen at least ten times. The chain couples TRBV6-2 or TRBV6-3 to TRBJ2-2; no firm D call. The length of the CDR3 is 12 residues. Trimming took off 3 bases at V and 7 bases at J, with 6 bases between the two ends. The V gene's germline CDR1 is MNHEY and CDR2 SVGEGT. CDR3 nucleotides: TGTGCCAGCAGTTATTGGAACGGGGAGCTGTTTTTT. Translated: CASSYWNGELFF.

This chain links TRBV6-2 or TRBV6-3 with TRBJ2-5, with 7 positions matching TRBD1. Germline loops: CDR1 MNHEY, CDR2 SVGEGT. This CDR3 has 13 amino acids. Trimming at V came to 4 bases and at J to 5 bases, leaving 4 bases not matched to a gene. The CDR3 nucleotides are TGTGCCAGCAGTTGGTCGACAGGGGAGACCCAGTACTTC. It codes for CASSWSTGETQYF.

This sequence joins TRBV18 and TRBJ2-5; either TRBD1 or TRBD2 may fit D (5 bases each). Per germline, CDR1 KGHSH and CDR2 LQKENI. This CDR3 is built from 15 residues. V was clipped by 2 bases and J by 3 bases, with 13 bases between them. The CDR3 loop reads CASSPRDGKKETQYF. As DNA, the CDR3 is TGTGCCAGCTCACCAAGGGACGGAAAAAAAGAGACCCAGTACTTC.

The CDR3 sequence is CASSFRRWVHEAFF. CDR3 sequence (DNA): TGTGCCAGCAGTTTTCGGAGGTGGGTACATGAAGCTTTCTTT. The V call is TRBV12-3 or TRBV12-4, the J call TRBJ1-1; D is unresolved. V shed 3 bases and J shed 7 bases, with 15 bases lying between them. The CDR3 spans 14 residues.

The rearrangement joins TRBV19 to TRBJ2-7, with D maybe TRBD2 (6 bases). Trimming left V 3 bases short and J 6 bases short, with 12 bases between. The V gene's germline CDR1 is LNHDA and CDR2 SQIVND (reference sequence). The CDR3 totals 13 residues. The CDR3 sequence is CASSIGLAVEQYF. Here the CDR3 DNA reads TGTGCCAGTAGTATCGGATTAGCGGTCGAGCAGTACTTC. The entire variable domain, with the rest obtained from reference TRBV19 and TRBJ2-7, is as follows: DGGITQSPKYLFRKEGQNVTLSCEQNLNHDAMYWYRQDPGQGLRLIYYSQIVNDFQKGDIAEGYSVSREKKESFPLTVTSAQKNPTAFYLCASSIGLAVEQYFGPGTRLTVT.

The chain carries TRBV7-2 and TRBJ2-5; the D gene is possibly TRBD2 (5 bases). Trimming cost V 5 bases and J 5 bases, with 12 bases left between them. This CDR3 region has 13 residues. The V gene's germline CDR1 is SGHTA and CDR2 FQGNSA. The chain's CDR3 is CASSLRGFETQYF. DNA of the CDR3: TGTGCCAGCAGCCTACGGGGTTTTGAGACCCAGTACTTC. Full variable domain (remainder filled in from reference TRBV7-2 and TRBJ2-5): GAGVSQSPSNKVTEKGKDVELRCDPISGHTALYWYRQSLGQGLEFLIYFQGNSAPDKSGLPSDRFSAERTGGSVSTLTIQRTQQEDSAVYLCASSLRGFETQYFGPGTRLLVL.

Here the CDR3 DNA reads TGTGCCAGCACCTCATTCCGGGACGGGGAGCTGTTTTTT. It is translated as CASTSFRDGELFF. V is TRBV5-6 and J is TRBJ2-2; the D gene is possibly TRBD2 (5 bases). With 6 bases removed from V and 7 bases from J, the gap between germline ends came to 13 bases. The germline V gene encodes CDR1 SGHDT and CDR2 YYEEEE. The CDR3 has 13 residues. Together with reference TRBV5-6 and TRBJ2-2, the CDR3 gives the full variable domain: DAGVTQSPTHLIKTRGQQVTLRCSPKSGHDTVSWYQQALGQGPQFIFQYYEEEERQRGNFPDRFSGHQFPNYSSELNVNALLLGDSALYLCASTSFRDGELFFGEGSRLTVL.

This clonotype has a count of ten or more. Here the CDR3 reads CASTGTEVYGYTF. CDR3 bases: TGTGCCAGTACCGGGACGGAGGTCTATGGCTACACCTTC. The chain joins TRBV19 to TRBJ1-2; TRBD1 is a possible D gene (5 bases). In germline, CDR1 is LNHDA, CDR2 SQIVND (reference sequence). The germline V and J ends were trimmed by 7 bases and 4 bases, with 13 bases remaining between them. The length of the CDR3 is 13 residues.

This clonotype occurred a few times. One end of the junction varies from germline; a read error may be responsible. The rearrangement uses TRBV6-5 and TRBJ2-7; 7 positions match TRBD1. The CDR3 sequence is 15 residues long. Germline V CDR1 and CDR2: MNHEY, SVGAGI. In DNA, the CDR3 is TGTGCCAACAGTTTCACGACAGGGAGCGGCTACGAGCAGTACTTC. It yields the protein CANSFTTGSGYEQYF.

This clonotype has ten or more counts. The chain employs TRBV4-1 and TRBJ2-5; a possible D gene is TRBD2 (5 bases). Deletions cut 0 bases from V and 0 bases from J, with 8 bases between. This CDR3 comprises 15 residues. CDR1 is MGHRA and CDR2 is YSYEKL in the germline V gene. CDR3 region: CASSQEWRDQETQYF. DNA for the CDR3: TGCGCCAGCAGCCAAGAGTGGCGGGACCAAGAGACCCAGTACTTC.

This clonotype has at least ten counts. The chain uses TRBV28 and TRBJ2-5; D uncertain. This CDR3 has 17 amino acids. Germline V lookup: CDR1 MDHEN, CDR2 SYDVKM. V was trimmed by 1 base and J by 0 bases, leaving 15 bases between them. The DNA for the CDR3 is TGTGCCAGCAGTTTATTTTCCGGGCGGTCGGACCAAGAGACCCAGTACTTC. It yields the protein CASSLFSGRSDQETQYF.

The chain combines TRBV29-1 with TRBJ2-7; D remains unclear. The germline V gene has CDR1 SQVTM and CDR2 ANQGSEA. This CDR3 has 12 residues. Trimming removed 3 bases at V and 3 bases at J, with 9 bases between. CDR3 sequence reads: CSVEMDGYEQYF. The CDR3 region has the DNA TGCAGCGTTGAGATGGACGGCTACGAGCAGTACTTC.

CDR3 sequence: CASSPEVGFYGYTF. CDR3 DNA: TGTGCCAGCAGCCCCGAGGTTGGGTTCTATGGCTACACCTTC. This chain connects TRBV4-2 to TRBJ1-2; D uncertain. The CDR3 is 14 amino acids. The V and J ends lost 4 bases and 4 bases respectively, with 13 bases between them. CDR1 LGHNA and CDR2 YNFKEQ come from the germline V gene.

This clonotype was counted at least ten times. The rearrangement joins TRBV2 to TRBJ1-2; the D is unclear. The CDR3 totals 14 residues. Trimming removed 2 bases from V and 8 bases from J, with 15 bases in between. The V gene's germline CDR1 is SNHLY and CDR2 FYNNEI. The CDR3 nucleotides are TGTGCCAGCAGTGAACGATCTTTGGCGGAGGGCTACACCTTC. Amino acid sequence: CASSERSLAEGYTF.

The CDR3 is CASSQGRQPKETQYF. CDR3 nucleotides: TGTGCCAGCAGCCAAGGGAGACAGCCAAAAGAGACCCAGTACTTC. The genes are TRBV3-1 and TRBJ2-5; D is perhaps TRBD1 (5 bases). The CDR3 has 15 residues. Trimming removed 1 base from V and 3 bases from J, with 12 bases in between. CDR1 is LGHDT, CDR2 YNNKEL, per germline (reference sequence).

This clonotype was picked up many times. This chain connects TRBV20-1 to TRBJ1-5; no definite D call. The length of the CDR3 is 13 residues. The ends were cut back, 2 bases at V and 5 bases at J, with 10 bases in the middle. Germline V gene data show CDR1 as DFQATT and CDR2 as SNEGSKA (reference sequence). CDR3 in amino acids: CSARQDPDQPQHF. The CDR3 nucleotides are TGCAGTGCTAGACAGGACCCGGATCAGCCCCAGCATTTT.

This clonotype has ten or more counts. This chain connects TRBV6-5 to TRBJ2-2, with D unclear. The CDR3 consists of 15 residues. Per the germline V gene, CDR1 is MNHEY and CDR2 is SVGAGI. With 0 bases removed from V and 5 bases from J, the gap between germline ends came to 10 bases. CDR3 protein: CASSYSTRWTGELFF. CDR3 sequence (DNA): TGTGCCAGCAGTTACTCGACAAGGTGGACCGGGGAGCTGTTTTTT.

V and J are TRBV6-1 and TRBJ2-1; unclear D gene. Germline CDR1 and CDR2: MNHNS and SASEGT. The CDR3 runs 11 residues. Trimming pared 3 bases from V and 10 bases from J, leaving 7 bases between. The CDR3 DNA reads TGTGCCAGCAGTGACAGGTGGGAGCAGTTCTTC. Translating it yields CASSDRWEQFF.

This clonotype was observed at least ten times. The rearrangement joins TRBV14 to TRBJ2-2; D gene uncertain. Trimming removed 4 bases from V and 3 bases from J, with 18 bases in between. The length of the CDR3 is 17 residues. Germline CDR1 and CDR2: SGHDN and FVKESK. CDR3 in amino acids: CASSPRVSARDTGELFF. CDR3 sequence (DNA): TGTGCCAGCAGCCCAAGAGTAAGCGCTAGGGACACCGGGGAGCTGTTTTTT.

Many counts were recorded for this clonotype. The rearrangement uses TRBV6-2 or TRBV6-3 and TRBJ2-7; D perhaps matches TRBD2 (6 bases). Germline V CDR1 and CDR2: MNHEY, SVGEGT. Trimming left V 10 bases short and J 5 bases short, with 18 bases between. The CDR3 covers 13 residues. The CDR3 DNA sequence: TGTGCCACCTCTCGGCGGGGTTTCGACGAGCAGTACTTC. Translating gives CATSRRGFDEQYF.